These T cell receptor beta chains were read from a single sample in a study of OX40 agonist ivuxolimab in advanced cancers. Only in-frame clones appear in the TCRdb table, and some are missing; sequencing was by immunoSEQ multiplex PCR. This sample carries 40,000 or so clones, roughly 82% of them seen once, and the ten largest clones take 2% to 2.5%. Sequencing was performed on CD4+ or CD8+ T cells sorted from blood, taken in a trial of the OX40 agonist ivuxolimab. All receptors derive from an adult with an advanced solid tumor such as melanoma, head and neck, liver or kidney cancer. CDR3s include the opening cysteine and the closing phenylalanine or tryptophan. D genes are given only for firm matches. Clone size appears in some rows only: once, few, many, or a class for an expanded clone.

>TRBJ1-6|.|TRBV5-4|.
CASSSGTRPGNSPLHF
>TRBJ1-4|.|TRBV28|.
CASSGHPNEKLFF
>TRBJ1-1|.|TRBV5-1|few
CASSLGGTQMNTEAFF
>TRBJ2-7|.|TRBV19|.
CASSTDVTYEQYF
>TRBJ1-1|.|TRBV2|.
CASSVDLNTEAFF
>TRBJ2-7|TRBD1|TRBV6-5|.
CASSRFGTGDEQYF
>TRBJ2-1|TRBD2|TRBV30|.
CAWTHPRGRRNEQFF
>TRBJ2-4|TRBD2|TRBV28|.
CASKDSGGGNIQYF
>TRBJ2-7|TRBD1|TRBV30|once
CAWGNRGRDEQYF
>TRBJ2-2|.|TRBV5-1|.
CASSLGRDSFFSGELFF
>TRBJ1-2|TRBD1|TRBV9|.
CASSGPPGQNYGYTF
>TRBJ2-5|.|TRBV9|.
CASSVALQETQYF
>TRBJ1-1|.|TRBV7-7|.
CASSLTDYTEAFF
>TRBJ1-1|.|TRBV5-5|.
CASSLGPQRGAEAFF
>TRBJ2-7|.|TRBV2|.
CASSEAGWDEQYF
>TRBJ1-5|.|TRBV4-1|.
CASSQGYDSNQPQHF
>TRBJ2-7|.|TRBV19|once
CASSPKTTYEQYF
>TRBJ2-1|TRBD1|TRBV28|.
CASSWDGTGTDEQFF
>TRBJ2-7|.|TRBV7-8|.
CASSLVAVTSYEQYF
>TRBJ1-2|.|TRBV9|.
CASSQDSNYGYTF
>TRBJ2-3|TRBD1|TRBV5-1|.
CASRHSGTGKDTQYF
>TRBJ1-2|.|TRBV28|.
CAGRERGNGYTF
>TRBJ1-1|.|TRBV18|once
CASSQTTGRTEAFF
>TRBJ2-2|TRBD2|TRBV5-1|.
CASSLGTGGPRTGELFF
>TRBJ1-2|.|TRBV2|few
CASSGNGDTGRYTF
>TRBJ2-7|TRBD1|TRBV19|.
CASGQDSSYEQYF
>TRBJ2-5|TRBD1|TRBV5-4|.
CASSQTGLETQYF
>TRBJ1-3|.|TRBV9|.
CASSVDSNSGNTIYF
>TRBJ2-7|TRBD2|TRBV27|.
CASSKLPGTSGRAYEQYF
>TRBJ2-1|TRBD1|TRBV7-9|.
CASSRQGAEGQFF